The 11 T cell receptor beta chains below were found in one sample sequenced in a study of vaccination effects on CD4 cells after COVID-19. Some clones are missing from TCRdb's copy, which holds only in-frame ones; the method was immunoSEQ multiplex PCR. The sample has about 53,000 clones, over 65% seen once; the top ten hold 2.5% to 3.5%. These receptors have no known antigen. Culturing for around ten days preceded CD4+ T cell isolation. The specimen was CD4+ T cells from PBMCs cultured without peptide, collected before COVID-19 vaccination. All receptors come from a human donor who received a COVID-19 vaccine.

This chain joins TRBV12-3 or TRBV12-4 and TRBJ1-2; D gene uncertain. V was shortened by 6 bases and J by 8 bases, with 10 bases between the two germline ends. This CDR3 is built from 11 residues. The CDR3 here is CASRGLGGYTF. The CDR3 DNA reads as TGTGCCAGCAGGGGCCTCGGGGGCTACACCTTC.

The V gene is TRBV4-1, the J gene TRBJ2-1, with D unclear. CDR1 MGHRA and CDR2 YSYEKL come from the germline V gene. The CDR3 is 11 amino acids. The ends were cut back, 4 bases at V and 13 bases at J, with 11 bases in the middle. The CDR3 nucleotides read TGCGCCAGCAGCCGTGCTAAGGACCAGTTCTTC. Its protein product is CASSRAKDQFF.

The CDR3 is CASSSRGGGTDTQYF. In nucleotides, the CDR3 is TGCGCCAGCAGCTCTCGGGGGGGCGGCACAGATACGCAGTATTTT. The chain combines TRBV5-1 with TRBJ2-3, with 8 bases aligning to TRBD2. V gave up 3 bases and J gave up 1 base; unmatched junction bases: 4. The CDR3 is 15 residues long. Germline V gene lookup returns CDR1 SGHRS and CDR2 YFSETQ.

The CDR3 region is CAWTPGQGNTGELFF. The DNA of the CDR3 is TGTGCCTGGACTCCGGGACAGGGGAACACCGGGGAGCTGTTTTTT. J is TRBJ2-2 and V is TRBV30; 9 bases agree with TRBD1. There are 15 residues in the CDR3. CDR1 is GTSNPN and CDR2 is SVGIG in the germline V gene (reference sequence). V gave up 4 bases and J gave up 1 base; unmatched junction bases: 4.

V and J are TRBV15 and TRBJ1-2; no definite D call. The ends were cut back, 3 bases at V and 6 bases at J, with 8 bases in the middle. The V gene's germline CDR1 is LNHNV and CDR2 YYDKDF (reference sequence). CDR3 length: 12 amino acids. The CDR3 bases are TGTGCCACCAGCAGGGGGAGGGATGGCTACACCTTC. This sequence encodes CATSRGRDGYTF.

The V call is TRBV6-1, the J call TRBJ1-3; TRBD1 might be the D (6 bases). The germline V gene encodes CDR1 MNHNS and CDR2 SASEGT. Deletions cut 3 bases from V and 0 bases from J, with 18 bases between. This CDR3 contains 18 residues. The CDR3 nucleotides are TGTGCCAGCAGTGATTACAGCCAGGGGACTATCTCTGGAAACACCATATATTTT. Translated: CASSDYSQGTISGNTIYF.

V usage is TRBV2 and J usage is TRBJ2-1; 11 bases map to TRBD2. V shed 5 bases, J shed 4 bases, and the junction held 7 bases outside the gene matches. This CDR3 comprises 16 residues. In germline, CDR1 is SNHLY, CDR2 FYNNEI. As DNA, the CDR3 is TGTGCCAGCAGTCGCCCCCTAGCGGGGGGATACAATGAGCAGTTCTTC. It translates to CASSRPLAGGYNEQFF.

The chain is built from TRBV24-1 and TRBJ2-1; 9 bases are shared with TRBD2. CDR1 and CDR2 from the germline V gene are KGHDR and SFDVKD. This CDR3 region has 16 residues. V dropped 4 bases and J dropped 10; count of bases not matched to a gene: 13. CDR3 in amino acids: CATSDLTSGPHGEQFF. The CDR3 coding sequence is TGTGCCACCAGTGACCTGACTAGCGGACCCCACGGCGAGCAGTTCTTC.

This chain uses TRBV6-5 with TRBJ1-1, with D unclear. Germline CDR1 reads MNHEY; CDR2 reads SVGAGI. V was clipped by 2 bases and J by 1 base, with 8 bases between them. The CDR3 runs to 14 residues. In DNA form, the CDR3 reads TGTGCCAGCAGTTACAATCCCCCGAACACTGAAGCTTTCTTT. It encodes CASSYNPPNTEAFF.

The V and J genes are TRBV6-5 and TRBJ1-1; 8 nucleotides match TRBD1. The V gene end was trimmed by 6 bases and the J gene end by 4 bases; junction bases not matched to a gene: 7. The CDR3 spans 14 residues. The V gene's germline CDR1 is MNHEY and CDR2 SVGAGI. The CDR3 DNA follows: TGTGCCAGCAGCCTGGACAGGGTGAGCACTGAAGCTTTCTTT. This encodes CASSLDRVSTEAFF.

The chain links TRBV5-5 to TRBJ2-3; possible D gene TRBD1, 5 bases. Germline CDR1 and CDR2: SGHKS and YYEKEE (reference sequence). Trimming removed 3 bases at V and 3 bases at J, with 8 bases between. The CDR3 spans 13 residues. The CDR3 nucleotides read TGTGCCAGCAGCTCCTACAGGACAGATACGCAGTATTTT. Encoded protein: CASSSYRTDTQYF.